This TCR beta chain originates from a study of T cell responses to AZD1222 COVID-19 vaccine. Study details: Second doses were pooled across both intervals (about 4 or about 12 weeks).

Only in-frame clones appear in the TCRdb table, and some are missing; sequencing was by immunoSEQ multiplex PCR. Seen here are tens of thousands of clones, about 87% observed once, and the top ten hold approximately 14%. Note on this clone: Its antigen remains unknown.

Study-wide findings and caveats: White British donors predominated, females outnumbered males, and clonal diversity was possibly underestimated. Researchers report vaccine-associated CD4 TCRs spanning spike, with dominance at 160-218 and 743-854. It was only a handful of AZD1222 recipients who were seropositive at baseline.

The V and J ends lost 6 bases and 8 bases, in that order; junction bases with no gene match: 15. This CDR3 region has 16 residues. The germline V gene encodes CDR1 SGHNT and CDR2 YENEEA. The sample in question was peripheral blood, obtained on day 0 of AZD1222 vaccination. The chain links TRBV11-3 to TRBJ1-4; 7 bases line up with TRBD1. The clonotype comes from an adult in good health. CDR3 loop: CASSPSTGRFSEKLFF. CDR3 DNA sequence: TGTGCCAGCAGTCCTTCGACAGGGCGTTTTTCGGAAAAACTGTTTTTT.